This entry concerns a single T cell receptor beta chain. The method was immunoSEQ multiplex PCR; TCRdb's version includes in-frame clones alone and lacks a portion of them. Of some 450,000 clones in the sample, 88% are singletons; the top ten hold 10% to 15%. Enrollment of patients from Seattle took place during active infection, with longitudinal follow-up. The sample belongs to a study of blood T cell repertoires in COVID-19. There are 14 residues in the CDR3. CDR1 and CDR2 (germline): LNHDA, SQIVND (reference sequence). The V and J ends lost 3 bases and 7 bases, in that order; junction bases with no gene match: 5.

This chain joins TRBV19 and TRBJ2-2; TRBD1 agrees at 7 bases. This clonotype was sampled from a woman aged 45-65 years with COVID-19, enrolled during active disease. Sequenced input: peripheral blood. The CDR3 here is CASSMGQSYGELFF. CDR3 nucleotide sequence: TGTGCCAGTAGTATGGGACAGTCCTACGGGGAGCTGTTTTTT.